The present entry profiles one T cell receptor (beta chain) with its context. Produced via immunoSEQ multiplex PCR; TCRdb's table is partial and in-frame only. The data contain 200,000 to 250,000 clones, 82% of them singletons. The J segment lost 10 bases and the V segment lost 4 bases, leaving 13 bases of the junction unmatched. Germline CDR1 is MNHEY and CDR2 is SMNVEV (reference sequence). The CDR3 is 15 residues long. The sample is drawn from a study of blood T cell repertoires in COVID-19. The study recruited people aged roughly 18 to 95 years across 20 to 30 US areas. Which cohort a participant joined came from the clinical history participants gave.

The rearrangement uses TRBV27 and TRBJ1-1; TRBD1 agrees at 9 bases. The receptor comes from a woman aged 55-70 years who had recovered from COVID-19. The source material was PBMCs or T cells enriched from blood (not recorded which). CDR3 DNA sequence: TGTGCCAGCAGTTCGGAAGGGACAGGGAATGTTATAGCTTTCTTT. As protein: CASSSEGTGNVIAFF.